What follows are 25 T cell receptor beta chains derived from one specimen sequenced in a study of cytomegalovirus exposure and HLA in healthy donors. It was with 60 Vbeta and 13 Jbeta primers that the PCR ran. The data were produced by immunoSEQ multiplex PCR, yet TCRdb's version contains in-frame clones alone and is incomplete. The sample includes 150,000 to 180,000 clones, about four fifths of them seen just once. The specimen was PBMCs. Receptors originate from a young man in good health and CMV-seronegative.

This clone was counted a single time. V and J are TRBV5-1 and TRBJ2-7; 13 bases line up with TRBD2. The V segment lost 5 bases and the J segment 6 bases; nucleotides outside the gene matches: 8. The CDR3 has 15 residues. The V gene's germline CDR1 is SGHRS and CDR2 YFSETQ. The CDR3 coding sequence is TGCGCCAGCAGTCGCGGGACTAGCGGGGAGGTCGAGCAGTACTTC. Its translation: CASSRGTSGEVEQYF.

The chain combines TRBV6-5 with TRBJ1-2, with a tentative D call TRBD1 (6 bases). Per the germline V gene, CDR1 is MNHEY and CDR2 is SVGAGI. Trimming took off 10 bases at V and 1 base at J, with 10 bases between the two ends. CDR3 length: 12 residues. The CDR3 protein is CATKQGNYGYTF. CDR3 nucleotides: TGTGCCACCAAACAGGGTAACTATGGCTACACCTTC.

This chain uses TRBV15 with TRBJ2-1, with 7 bases identical to TRBD1. The CDR3 runs 16 residues. Trimming removed 0 bases from V and 3 bases from J; junction bases left unmatched: 5. Germline CDR1 reads LNHNV; CDR2 reads YYDKDF (reference sequence). The CDR3 sequence is CATSRERQGNYNEQFF. The CDR3 coding sequence is TGTGCCACCAGCAGAGAGAGACAGGGAAACTACAATGAGCAGTTCTTC.

J is TRBJ2-3 and V is TRBV9, with 7 bases that match TRBD1. J gave up 2 bases and V 4 bases, and 7 bases lay outside the gene matches. The CDR3 consists of 15 residues. Germline CDR1 reads SGDLS; CDR2 reads YYNGEE. In nucleotides, the CDR3 is TGTGCCAGCAGCCCCGGGACAGCCATCACAGATACGCAGTATTTT. Translating gives CASSPGTAITDTQYF. The entire variable domain, with the rest obtained from reference TRBV9 and TRBJ2-3, is as follows: DSGVTQTPKHLITATGQRVTLRCSPRSGDLSVYWYQQSLDQGLQFLIQYYNGEERAKGNILERFSAQQFPDLHSELNLSSLELGDSALYFCASSPGTAITDTQYFGPGTRLTVL.

The rearrangement joins TRBV6-1 to TRBJ2-1; D is uncertain. Trimming stripped 5 bases from V and 4 bases from J, with 6 bases between. The CDR3 extends over 12 amino acids. Germline CDR1 reads MNHNS; CDR2 reads SASEGT. The CDR3, as DNA: TGTGCCAGCAGTCTTCTATACAATGAGCAGTTCTTC. Translated, it gives CASSLLYNEQFF.

The V and J genes are TRBV11-2 and TRBJ2-1; 7 bases line up with TRBD1. Germline CDR1 reads SGHAT; CDR2 reads FQNNGV. After removal of 5 bases from V and 9 bases from J, the junction contained 10 bases not matched to a gene. CDR3 length equals 14 residues. The CDR3 DNA sequence: TGTGCCAGCAGCCCACAACAGGGGATGGTTGAGCAGTTCTTC. This codes for CASSPQQGMVEQFF.

The CDR3 reads CASRRDRGFSTQYF. The DNA of the CDR3 is TGTGCCAGCAGAAGGGACAGGGGTTTCTCCACGCAGTATTTT. The chain combines TRBV27 with TRBJ2-3, with 10 positions matching TRBD1. Trimming cost V 6 bases and J 9 bases; bases outside gene matches: 9. The CDR3 sequence is 14 residues long. CDR1 and CDR2 from the germline V gene are MNHEY and SMNVEV (reference sequence).

This clone has a handful of counts. The chain carries TRBV6-5 and TRBJ1-3; the D gene is possibly TRBD1 (5 bases). V lost 6 bases to trimming and J lost 4 bases, with 16 bases between them. This CDR3 is built from 15 residues. Germline loops: CDR1 MNHEY, CDR2 SVGAGI. The CDR3 reads CASRPTGFVGNTIYF. CDR3 in DNA: TGTGCCAGCAGACCCACAGGATTCGTGGGAAACACCATATATTTT.

This CDR3 is CASTEGLRNYGYTF. The DNA for the CDR3 is TGCGCCAGCACGGAGGGACTGCGAAACTATGGCTACACCTTC. V is TRBV10-2 and J is TRBJ1-2; TRBD1 might be the D (5 bases). The V gene's germline CDR1 is WSHSY and CDR2 SAAADI. The CDR3 is made up of 14 amino acids. V shed 7 bases and J shed 2 bases, with 14 bases lying between them.

The genes are TRBV5-1 and TRBJ1-4, with 9 bases lining up with TRBD1. Germline V lookup: CDR1 SGHRS, CDR2 YFSETQ. The trim removed 5 bases at V and 2 bases at J, leaving 4 bases unmatched. The CDR3 contains 15 residues. Written as DNA, the CDR3 is TGCGCCAGCAGACTGGGGACAGGGACTAATGAAAAACTGTTTTTT. Protein: CASRLGTGTNEKLFF.

The V gene is TRBV5-1, the J gene TRBJ2-5; 14 bases align to TRBD2. CDR1 is SGHRS, CDR2 YFSETQ, per germline. The CDR3 has 17 residues. J gave up 0 bases and V 4 bases, and 5 bases lay outside the gene matches. The CDR3: CASSQGLAGGDQETQYF. The CDR3 nucleotides are TGCGCCAGCAGCCAAGGACTAGCGGGGGGAGACCAAGAGACCCAGTACTTC.

The gene calls are TRBV18 and TRBJ1-5, with D possibly TRBD1 on 6 matching bases. The CDR3 is 15 residues long. From germline, CDR1 is KGHSH and CDR2 LQKENI. V gave up 1 base and J gave up 4 bases, with 11 bases separating them. The CDR3 protein is CASSPRTAVNQPQHF. The CDR3 DNA sequence: TGTGCCAGCTCACCACGGACAGCAGTTAATCAGCCCCAGCATTTT.

The chain carries TRBV9 and TRBJ2-2, with D possibly matching TRBD1 (5 bases). Germline lookup yields CDR1 SGDLS and CDR2 YYNGEE. The CDR3 totals 15 residues. V shed 0 bases and J shed 4 bases, with 10 bases lying between them. The DNA of the CDR3 is TGTGCCAGCAGCGTAGGTACAGGTATCACCGGGGAGCTGTTTTTT. Its protein is CASSVGTGITGELFF.

In its sample, this clone was seen a few times. This chain uses TRBV6-4 with TRBJ2-2; a possible D gene is TRBD1 (5 bases). The CDR3 consists of 16 residues. The germline gives CDR1 MRHNA, CDR2 SNTAGT. Trimming took 0 bases from V and 3 from J, leaving 11 bases between them. CDR3 sequence (DNA): TGTGCCAGCAGTGACTCCGATAGGGGCGACACCGGGGAGCTGTTTTTT. Translating gives CASSDSDRGDTGELFF.

CDR3 bases: TGTGCCTTATACACCCATGACAGGGATCAGTCGACTGGGGCCAACGTCCTGACTTTC. Translated: CALYTHDRDQSTGANVLTF. The chain joins TRBV30 to TRBJ2-6; TRBD1 agrees at 7 bases. Germline V lookup: CDR1 GTSNPN, CDR2 SVGIG (reference sequence). CDR3 length: 19 amino acids. V shed 7 bases and J 2 bases; nucleotides not matched to a gene: 20.

The CDR3 DNA sequence: TGTGCCAGCAGCCCCTGGATACGGGGGATCTACAATGAGCAGTTCTTC. This codes for CASSPWIRGIYNEQFF. The chain is built from TRBV4-2 and TRBJ2-1, with D tentatively TRBD2 (6 bases). The germline CDR1 and CDR2 sequences are LGHNA and YNFKEQ. Trimming took 4 bases from V and 3 from J, leaving 16 bases between them. The CDR3 is made up of 16 amino acids.

The chain employs TRBV4-1 and TRBJ1-5, with D hard to call. This CDR3 is built from 14 residues. Trimming removed 5 bases at V and 1 base at J, with 9 bases between. Germline CDR1 reads MGHRA; CDR2 reads YSYEKL. This chain's CDR3 is CASSSPVSNQPQHF. Here the CDR3 DNA reads TGCGCCAGCAGCTCACCGGTAAGCAATCAGCCCCAGCATTTT.

This chain links TRBV4-2 with TRBJ2-7; 7 bases are a match to TRBD1. This CDR3 comprises 15 residues. Germline V gives CDR1 LGHNA, CDR2 YNFKEQ. V was pared by 1 base and J by 4 bases, with 7 bases of the junction left unmatched. The CDR3 DNA sequence: TGTGCCAGCAGCCAAGGGGCACAGGGGACATACGAGCAGTACTTC. Translating gives CASSQGAQGTYEQYF.

CDR3 sequence: CAISGTSAETQYF. The CDR3 DNA follows: TGTGCCATCAGCGGGACTAGCGCGGAGACCCAGTACTTC. The J gene is TRBJ2-5, the V gene TRBV10-3, with 10 bases aligning to TRBD2. Germline CDR1 and CDR2: ENHRY and SYGVKD. J lost 5 bases, V lost 6 bases, and 3 bases had no gene match. The CDR3 has 13 amino acids.

The chain is built from TRBV9 and TRBJ2-5; 7 bases align to TRBD2. Losses at the gene ends were 2 bases for V and 2 bases for J; bases not matched to a gene: 9. CDR1 and CDR2 from the germline V gene are SGDLS and YYNGEE. The CDR3 covers 16 residues. The CDR3 coding sequence is TGTGCCAGCAGCGTCGGGGCGGGGGAGGTACAAGAGACCCAGTACTTC. Translation: CASSVGAGEVQETQYF.

This clone was observed a single time. This sequence joins TRBV27 and TRBJ2-3, with 8 bases lining up with TRBD1. Per germline, CDR1 MNHEY and CDR2 SMNVEV (reference sequence). This CDR3 region has 14 residues. V shed 4 bases, J shed 6 bases, and the junction held 6 bases outside the gene matches. Here the CDR3 DNA reads TGTGCCAGCAGTTACCGGACAGGGAGGGATACGCAGTATTTT. Translating gives CASSYRTGRDTQYF.

This clone showed up just a few times. This chain connects TRBV2 to TRBJ2-3, with TRBD2 matching 12 bases. The CDR3 length is 15 residues. In germline, CDR1 is SNHLY, CDR2 FYNNEI. With 6 bases clipped from V and 2 bases from J, the junction kept 3 bases outside the gene matches. The DNA of the CDR3 is TGTGCCAGCAGGAGACTAGCGGGGGACACAGATACGCAGTATTTT. Amino acid sequence: CASRRLAGDTDTQYF.

The CDR3 nucleotides read TGTGCCAGCAGCTTGGTCGGGGGAGGGCAGCCCCAGCATTTT. This sequence encodes CASSLVGGGQPQHF. The genes are TRBV5-6 and TRBJ1-5; D possibly corresponds to TRBD1 (5 bases). Trimming cost V 0 bases and J 7 bases, with 11 bases left between them. This CDR3 is built from 14 residues. Germline CDR1 is SGHDT and CDR2 is YYEEEE.

The chain uses TRBV7-9 and TRBJ2-1, with D possibly TRBD1 on 5 matching bases. Germline V gene lookup returns CDR1 SEHNR and CDR2 FQNEAQ (reference sequence). Trimming stripped 3 bases from V and 7 bases from J, with 10 bases between. This CDR3 is built from 13 residues. The CDR3 here is CASSLTERNEQFF. CDR3 coding DNA: TGTGCCAGCAGCTTGACAGAAAGAAATGAGCAGTTCTTC.

The CDR3 protein is CASSLIGGETQYF. The CDR3 region has the DNA TGTGCCAGCAGTTTAATTGGGGGGGAGACCCAGTACTTC. J is TRBJ2-5 and V is TRBV27; D is perhaps TRBD2 (6 bases). The CDR3 has 13 amino acids. Trimming left V 2 bases short and J 5 bases short, with 9 bases between. Germline V lookup: CDR1 MNHEY, CDR2 SMNVEV (reference sequence).